Below are 28 T cell receptor beta chains sequenced from a single sample in a study of blood T cell repertoires in COVID-19 (dated by TCRdb to the early 2020s). The library was obtained by the immunoSEQ multiplex PCR assay. TCRdb's version of the immuneACCESS table is confined to in-frame rearrangements and falls short of the full clone set. An unresolved V gene accounts for under half of the shortfall where checked; the remainder is of unknown origin. The sample has 200,000 to 250,000 clones on record, 70% to 85% of them singletons. The ten largest clones add up to approximately 3.1% of the sample. Specimen: PBMCs or T cells enriched from blood (not recorded which). These receptors were taken from a woman in her sixties or seventies who had recovered from COVID-19.

The chain is built from TRBV19 and TRBJ2-1; the match to TRBD2 covers 10 bases. Germline lookup yields CDR1 LNHDA and CDR2 SQIVND (reference sequence). The CDR3 has 16 residues. J lost 10 bases, V lost 4 bases, and 13 bases had no gene match. The CDR3 region has the DNA TGTGCCAGTAGTACCCTGATAGCGGGAGGTCATCAAGAGCAGTTCTTC. This codes for CASSTLIAGGHQEQFF.

The chain is built from TRBV7-8 and TRBJ1-4, with a tentative D call TRBD1 (6 bases). Trimming took off 5 bases at V and 4 bases at J, with 20 bases between the two ends. CDR1 SGHVS and CDR2 FQNEAQ come from the germline V gene. This CDR3 is built from 17 residues. This CDR3 reads CASSPIGGGVGNEKLFF. Written as DNA, the CDR3 is TGTGCCAGCAGCCCCATAGGGGGGGGTGTTGGTAATGAAAAACTGTTTTTT.

The chain links TRBV27 to TRBJ1-2; D gene ambiguous. Germline CDR1 is MNHEY and CDR2 is SMNVEV (reference sequence). The CDR3 contains 14 residues. V gave up 5 bases and J gave up 1 base, with 11 bases separating them. The CDR3 reads CASSPLGVNYGYTF. As DNA, the CDR3 is TGTGCCAGCAGTCCCCTGGGAGTTAACTATGGCTACACCTTC.

V gene TRBV7-2 combines with J gene TRBJ1-5; D gene ambiguous. Germline CDR1 and CDR2: SGHTA and FQGNSA. CDR3 length: 17 amino acids. Trimming took 5 bases from V and 0 from J, leaving 17 bases between them. CDR3 protein: CASSAPVGGSSNQPQHF. CDR3 bases: TGTGCCAGCAGCGCCCCGGTGGGCGGGAGTAGCAATCAGCCCCAGCATTTT.

The chain joins TRBV27 to TRBJ2-7; TRBD1 agrees at 10 bases. Losses at the gene ends were 5 bases for V and 4 bases for J; bases not matched to a gene: 5. This CDR3 spans 14 amino acids. Per germline, CDR1 MNHEY and CDR2 SMNVEV (reference sequence). The chain's CDR3 is CASSPWDRGYEQYF. CDR3 nucleotides: TGTGCCAGCAGTCCCTGGGACAGGGGTTACGAGCAGTACTTC.

This chain uses TRBV6-5 with TRBJ1-2; D ambiguous. The V end was cut by 2 bases, the J end by 4 bases, with 14 bases between. There are 15 residues in the CDR3. Germline CDR1 and CDR2: MNHEY and SVGAGI. CDR3 region: CASSYERQATYGYTF. The CDR3 coding sequence is TGTGCCAGCAGTTACGAGCGGCAGGCGACCTATGGCTACACCTTC.

The chain employs TRBV19 and TRBJ1-6; maybe TRBD1 (5 bases). Trimming took off 3 bases at V and 8 bases at J, with 8 bases between the two ends. The germline V gene has CDR1 LNHDA and CDR2 SQIVND (reference sequence). CDR3 length equals 13 residues. CDR3 nucleotide sequence: TGTGCCAGTAGTATCAAACAGGATTCACCCCTCCACTTT. Translation: CASSIKQDSPLHF.

This chain joins TRBV29-1 and TRBJ1-1, with 7 bases aligning to TRBD1. This CDR3 is 13 amino acids long. Germline-derived CDR1 and CDR2 are SQVTM and ANQGSEA. The J segment lost 1 base and the V segment lost 6 bases, leaving 5 bases of the junction unmatched. In DNA form, the CDR3 reads TGCAGCGTGCCGGGACAGCCGAACACTGAAGCTTTCTTT. Protein product: CSVPGQPNTEAFF. Drawing the rest from reference TRBV29-1 and TRBJ1-1, the complete variable domain is SAVISQKPSRDICQRGTSLTIQCQVDSQVTMMFWYRQQPGQSLTLIATANQGSEATYESGFVIDKFPISRPNLTFSTLTVSNMSPEDSSIYLCSVPGQPNTEAFFGQGTRLTVV.

In this sample, this clone turned up once. V is TRBV27 and J is TRBJ2-7; 10 nucleotides agree with TRBD2. CDR1 MNHEY and CDR2 SMNVEV come from the germline V gene (reference sequence). Germline trimming cut 4 bases from V and 7 bases from J; bases unmatched to any gene: 13. The CDR3 contains 16 residues. CDR3 loop: CASSSLRSGGAREQYF. Written as DNA, the CDR3 is TGTGCCAGCAGTTCCCTCCGAAGCGGGGGGGCGCGGGAGCAGTACTTC.

This chain connects TRBV3-1 (or the pseudogene TRBV3-2) to TRBJ2-5; TRBD1 might be the D (6 bases). CDR1 is LGHDT and CDR2 is YNNKEL in the germline V gene (reference sequence). This CDR3 is built from 15 residues. The V end lost 1 base, the J end lost 3 bases, and 12 bases lay between the germline ends. The CDR3 loop reads CASSQVGTGKETQYF. The CDR3 nucleotides read TGTGCCAGCAGCCAAGTAGGCACAGGGAAAGAGACCCAGTACTTC.

The rearrangement links TRBV6-5 to TRBJ1-1; D is perhaps TRBD1 (6 bases). Germline CDR1 and CDR2: MNHEY and SVGAGI. Trimming cost V 0 bases and J 1 base, with 12 bases left between them. The CDR3 spans 16 residues. CDR3: CASSYSQGHWNTEAFF. The CDR3, as DNA: TGTGCCAGCAGTTACTCACAGGGACACTGGAACACTGAAGCTTTCTTT.

This clone was recorded a few times. J is TRBJ1-2 and V is TRBV7-2; unclear D gene. Trimming removed 1 base at V and 3 bases at J, with 12 bases between. Germline values: CDR1 SGHTA, CDR2 FQGNSA. This CDR3 contains 15 residues. CDR3 loop: CASSLERRLYYGYTF. CDR3 DNA sequence: TGTGCCAGCAGCTTAGAACGCAGGCTCTACTATGGCTACACCTTC.

The genes are TRBV9 and TRBJ2-3; tentative D call: TRBD1 (7 bases). The CDR3 has 15 residues. The germline gives CDR1 SGDLS, CDR2 YYNGEE. V dropped 4 bases and J dropped 8 bases, with 20 bases sitting between them. As DNA, the CDR3 is TGTGCCAGCAGCCAGGGGGGTCGGGGAGTACCTACGCAGTATTTT. Translation: CASSQGGRGVPTQYF. The whole variable domain, remainder taken from reference TRBV9 and TRBJ2-3, is DSGVTQTPKHLITATGQRVTLRCSPRSGDLSVYWYQQSLDQGLQFLIQYYNGEERAKGNILERFSAQQFPDLHSELNLSSLELGDSALYFCASSQGGRGVPTQYFGPGTRLTVL.

V gene TRBV12-3 or TRBV12-4 combines with J gene TRBJ1-2, with D tentatively TRBD1 (6 bases). The CDR3 has 13 amino acids. V lost 2 bases, J lost 7 bases, and 11 bases lay in between. Written as DNA, the CDR3 is TGTGCCAGCAGTTTAAACAGGGAGGGTGGCTACACCTTC. Its protein is CASSLNREGGYTF.

V and J are TRBV5-6 and TRBJ1-1; 7 positions match TRBD1. CDR1 and CDR2 from the germline V gene are SGHDT and YYEEEE. Germline trimming cut 2 bases from V and 0 bases from J; bases unmatched to any gene: 7. CDR3 size: 16 residues. The CDR3 sequence is CASSLTGTAMNTEAFF. The CDR3 DNA sequence: TGTGCCAGCAGCTTAACCGGGACAGCCATGAACACTGAAGCTTTCTTT.

The rearrangement uses TRBV5-5 and TRBJ2-7; TRBD2 is a possible D gene (7 bases). CDR1 is SGHKS and CDR2 is YYEKEE in the germline V gene (reference sequence). Trimming removed 1 base from V and 0 bases from J, with 14 bases in between. The CDR3 spans 16 residues. The chain's CDR3 is CASSLWGGSSSYEQYF. CDR3 nucleotides: TGTGCCAGCAGCTTGTGGGGGGGCTCCAGCTCCTACGAGCAGTACTTC.

This clone was recorded many times. The chain recombines TRBV25-1 with TRBJ2-1; weak D call: TRBD2 (5 bases). Looked up from germline, CDR1 is MGHDK and CDR2 is SYGVNS. CDR3 length: 14 amino acids. V was shortened by 7 bases and J by 2 bases, with 12 bases between the two germline ends. The CDR3 DNA follows: TGTGCCAGCATTAGGGCTAGCCCCTACAATGAGCAGTTCTTC. It yields the protein CASIRASPYNEQFF.

The chain carries TRBV5-1 and TRBJ2-5; 8 bases match TRBD2. This CDR3 has 13 amino acids. V was clipped by 4 bases and J by 4 bases; unmatched bases: 3. Germline CDR1 is SGHRS and CDR2 is YFSETQ. CDR3 bases: TGCGCCAGCAGCAGCGGGAGAGGAGAGACCCAGTACTTC. As protein: CASSSGRGETQYF.

The rearrangement links TRBV4-1 to TRBJ1-2; 8 nucleotides match TRBD1. In germline, CDR1 is MGHRA, CDR2 YSYEKL. The CDR3 runs to 15 residues. V dropped 0 bases and J dropped 8; count of bases not matched to a gene: 8. This chain's CDR3 is CASSQEGQGAVGYTF. CDR3 sequence (DNA): TGCGCCAGCAGCCAAGAGGGGCAGGGGGCAGTAGGCTACACCTTC.

V is TRBV7-8 and J is TRBJ1-4; 7 bases are a match to TRBD1. Germline-derived CDR1 and CDR2 are SGHVS and FQNEAQ. This CDR3 comprises 20 residues. Unmatched junction bases numbered 13, after V lost 0 bases and J lost 0 bases. The CDR3, as DNA: TGTGCCAGCAGCTTAGCGCTGGGTTCAGGGGGTCGGGCAACTAATGAAAAACTGTTTTTT. This encodes CASSLALGSGGRATNEKLFF.

This clone was seen only once. The chain uses TRBV5-4 and TRBJ2-5; D may be TRBD1 (6 bases). The V gene's germline CDR1 is SGHNT and CDR2 YYREEE (reference sequence). The CDR3 extends over 14 amino acids. The ends were cut back, 4 bases at V and 0 bases at J, with 10 bases in the middle. Here the CDR3 reads CASSPDRYQETQYF. The DNA for the CDR3 is TGTGCCAGCAGCCCTGACAGGTACCAAGAGACCCAGTACTTC.

This clone was seen a few times. Written as DNA, the CDR3 is TGTGCCAGCAGCTTAGTAGCCGGGACAGGGGGCGAAAAACTGTTTTTT. It specifies CASSLVAGTGGEKLFF. The chain couples TRBV7-9 to TRBJ1-4, with TRBD1 matching 12 bases. V shed 1 base, J shed 8 bases, and the junction held 5 bases outside the gene matches. The CDR3 spans 16 residues. Per germline, CDR1 SEHNR and CDR2 FQNEAQ (reference sequence). The full variable domain, its missing parts supplied by reference TRBV7-9 and TRBJ1-4, is DTGVSQNPRHKITKRGQNVTFRCDPISEHNRLYWYRQTLGQGPEFLTYFQNEAQLEKSRLLSDRFSAERPKGSFSTLEIQRTEQGDSAMYLCASSLVAGTGGEKLFFGSGTQLSVL.

The chain carries TRBV18 and TRBJ1-4; the D is unclear. The germline V gene encodes CDR1 KGHSH and CDR2 LQKENI. With 6 bases removed from V and 7 bases from J, the gap between germline ends came to 12 bases. The CDR3 contains 13 residues. CDR3 loop: CASSRREGEKLFF. CDR3 coding DNA: TGTGCCAGCTCGAGGAGGGAGGGTGAAAAACTGTTTTTT.

This chain joins TRBV6-5 and TRBJ1-2, with 10 bases that match TRBD1. The CDR3 totals 14 residues. The germline V gene has CDR1 MNHEY and CDR2 SVGAGI. Germline trimming cut 2 bases from V and 7 bases from J; bases unmatched to any gene: 4. The DNA of the CDR3 is TGTGCCAGCAGTTACCCGGACAGGGGGGGTGGCTACACCTTC. It yields the protein CASSYPDRGGGYTF.

This clone was found once. The chain has TRBV11-1 and TRBJ2-7; 7 nucleotides match TRBD1. Germline-derived CDR1 and CDR2 are SGHAT and FQDESV (reference sequence). V gave up 4 bases and J gave up 5 bases; unmatched junction bases: 8. The CDR3 spans 14 residues. As DNA, the CDR3 is TGTGCCAGCAGCTCCCCGACAGGGATAGACGAGCAGTACTTC. This gives the protein CASSSPTGIDEQYF.

The chain couples TRBV14 to TRBJ2-1; 7 bases map to TRBD1. The CDR3 consists of 18 residues. V was pared by 1 base and J by 0 bases, with 9 bases of the junction left unmatched. Germline lookup yields CDR1 SGHDN and CDR2 FVKESK. In DNA, the CDR3 is TGTGCCAGCAGCCAAGCACACCGGGACAGCCGCTCCTACAATGAGCAGTTCTTC. Translation gives CASSQAHRDSRSYNEQFF.

In DNA form, the CDR3 reads TGTGCCAGCAGCCAACCAGGTACTGGAAACACCATATATTTT. It yields the protein CASSQPGTGNTIYF. V usage is TRBV4-2 and J usage is TRBJ1-3, with unresolved D. The CDR3 spans 14 residues. Germline V lookup: CDR1 LGHNA, CDR2 YNFKEQ. Trimming left V 2 bases short and J 2 bases short, with 7 bases between.

This chain links TRBV11-2 with TRBJ1-2; 7 nucleotides agree with TRBD1. Germline assignment: CDR1 SGHAT and CDR2 FQNNGV. The CDR3 has 16 amino acids. The V segment lost 3 bases and the J segment 7 bases; nucleotides outside the gene matches: 14. For the CDR3, the DNA is TGTGCCAGCAGCTTTGGAGCAGGGGGGTATGTCAGTGGCTACACCTTC. Translating it yields CASSFGAGGYVSGYTF.